What follows describes a single T cell receptor (beta chain). Its antigen is undetermined. TCRdb re-called the reads with MiXCR, one entry per CDR3 protein. The repertoire includes around 12,000 distinct CDR3 sequences, around 18% of them detected once, and 1.5% to 2% sits in the top ten. These data come from a study of liver allograft versus peripheral blood T cells. Turning to the study itself: Transplanted livers and recipients' peripheral blood had their T cell receptor repertoires compared. Notes on the study in general: Repertoires found inside liver allografts reportedly differed from T cell receptor repertoires in peripheral blood.

The V end was cut by 2 bases, the J end by 4 bases, with 6 bases between. CDR1 is SGHTA and CDR2 is FQGNSA in the germline V gene. The CDR3 sequence is 13 residues long. The chain joins TRBV7-2 to TRBJ2-1; D not certain. The TCR was taken from a human patient who had a liver transplant. A subset of T cells may come from the graft donor. The CDR3 bases are TGTGCCAGCAGCTTACATGATTACAATGAGCAGTTCTTC. This codes for CASSLHDYNEQFF.